The 32 T cell receptor beta chains below come from one sample, sequenced in a study of T cell repertoires in cytomegalovirus infection (dated by TCRdb to between 2018 and 2021). The reads were generated on an Illumina HiSeq 1500. In TCRdb, the public reads were trimmed at Q25 with fastp and aligned with MiXCR, with productive beta chains retained. For every CDR3 protein sequence, its rows merge into one entry that carries the most common genes and DNA. The sample table shows nearly 650,000 distinct CDR3 sequences, and roughly a quarter are seen once. The top ten hold less than 9.5% of the sample. Sequenced: CD8+ T cells from PBMCs. The receptors shown here come from a human donor in good health (CMV status not recorded). Some clones in this sample may be carry-over from other donors' samples.

The V gene is TRBV29-1, the J gene TRBJ2-7; 12 bases align to TRBD2. The CDR3 totals 16 residues. The germline V gene encodes CDR1 SQVTM and CDR2 ANQGSEA. With 4 bases clipped from V and 7 bases from J, the junction kept 14 bases outside the gene matches. This CDR3 is CSVGLLAGGGTGEQYF. The CDR3 DNA follows: TGCAGCGTTGGATTACTAGCGGGGGGAGGTACGGGGGAGCAGTACTTC.

This clonotype has more than one count but fewer than ten. CDR3 bases: TGTGCCAGCCAGGGAGATGAGCAGTTCTTC. This translates into CASQGDEQFF. The chain uses TRBV2 and TRBJ2-1; D could derive from TRBD1 or TRBD2 (5 bases each). This CDR3 region has 10 residues. V was clipped by 8 bases and J by 8 bases, with 7 bases between them. Germline CDR1 and CDR2: SNHLY and FYNNEI.

This chain joins TRBV2 and TRBJ2-1, with D tentatively TRBD2 (6 bases). Germline V lookup: CDR1 SNHLY, CDR2 FYNNEI. The CDR3 is made up of 13 amino acids. The V end was cut by 7 bases, the J end by 7 bases, with 14 bases between. The CDR3 coding sequence is TGTGCCAGCACCTTCTCGACTAGGAATGAGCAGTTCTTC. It is translated as CASTFSTRNEQFF.

The sample holds many counts of this clonotype. The gene calls are TRBV7-2 and TRBJ2-3; either TRBD1 or TRBD2 may fit D (5 bases each). V was cut by 2 bases and J by 6 bases, with 12 bases left in between. Germline V gene data show CDR1 as SGHTA and CDR2 as FQGNSA. The CDR3 runs 14 residues. CDR3 protein: CASSLSPEGDTQYF. The CDR3 bases are TGTGCCAGCAGCTTATCCCCCGAGGGGGATACGCAGTATTTT.

Concerning this clonotype: One junction end disagrees with the germline gene, perhaps due to a read error. The rearrangement links TRBV14 to TRBJ1-2, with 8 bases lining up with TRBD1. Germline loops: CDR1 SGHDN, CDR2 FVKESK. The CDR3 consists of 14 residues. Here the CDR3 reads CVSSQADRDYGYTF. The CDR3 region has the DNA TGTGTCAGCAGCCAAGCGGACAGGGACTATGGCTACACCTTC.

The CDR3: CAISDPGGQTSYEQYF. DNA of the CDR3: TGTGCCATCAGTGACCCGGGGGGACAGACTTCCTACGAGCAGTACTTC. The chain combines TRBV10-3 with TRBJ2-7, with D perhaps being TRBD1 or TRBD2 (7 bases each). The V and J ends lost 3 bases and 1 base respectively, with 16 bases between them. The CDR3 runs to 16 residues. Per germline, CDR1 ENHRY and CDR2 SYGVKD.

The chain is built from TRBV11-3 and TRBJ2-2; 7 nucleotides match TRBD1. Germline loops: CDR1 SGHNT, CDR2 YENEEA. The ends lost 5 bases at V and 6 bases at J; junction bases unmatched: 9. The CDR3 contains 15 residues. The CDR3 loop reads CASSARQGPAGELFF. The CDR3 DNA sequence: TGTGCCAGCAGCGCTCGACAGGGTCCAGCCGGGGAGCTGTTTTTT.

The V gene is TRBV29-1, the J gene TRBJ2-3; no reliable D call. The CDR3 length is 13 residues. Trimming took off 1 base at V and 1 base at J, with 6 bases between the two ends. Germline V gene lookup returns CDR1 SQVTM and CDR2 ANQGSEA. CDR3 sequence reads: CSVEASGTDTQYF. DNA for the CDR3: TGCAGCGTTGAAGCCAGCGGCACAGATACGCAGTATTTT.

This rearrangement joins TRBV29-1 to TRBJ1-2; a weak D match, TRBD1 (6 bases). V lost 6 bases and J 6 bases, leaving 17 bases between the germline ends. The V gene's germline CDR1 is SQVTM and CDR2 ANQGSEA. This CDR3 is 13 amino acids long. The CDR3 bases are TGCAGCGTATACCGGGCCGGGGGCCATGGCTACACCTTC. This translates into CSVYRAGGHGYTF. Filled out from reference TRBV29-1 and TRBJ1-2, the complete variable domain reads SAVISQKPSRDICQRGTSLTIQCQVDSQVTMMFWYRQQPGQSLTLIATANQGSEATYESGFVIDKFPISRPNLTFSTLTVSNMSPEDSSIYLCSVYRAGGHGYTFGSGTRLTVV.

V is TRBV29-1 and J is TRBJ2-2, with D unclear. Looked up from germline, CDR1 is SQVTM and CDR2 is ANQGSEA. Trimming cost V 6 bases and J 7 bases, with 9 bases left between them. The CDR3 has 11 amino acids. The CDR3 region has the DNA TGCAGCGTGACCCGCGACGGGGAGCTGTTTTTT. It specifies CSVTRDGELFF.

DNA for the CDR3: TGTGCCAGCAGCCCCTGGACAGGGTGGGACAATGAGCAGTTCTTC. This codes for CASSPWTGWDNEQFF. The chain links TRBV28 to TRBJ2-1; 8 bases fit TRBD1. CDR1 and CDR2 from the germline V gene are MDHEN and SYDVKM. This CDR3 spans 15 amino acids. Germline trimming cut 6 bases from V and 5 bases from J; bases unmatched to any gene: 9.

The chain is built from TRBV24-1 and TRBJ2-1; weak D call: TRBD2 (5 bases). The V end lost 9 bases, the J end lost 7 bases, and 15 bases lay between the germline ends. Germline lookup yields CDR1 KGHDR and CDR2 SFDVKD. This CDR3 is 13 amino acids long. The CDR3 here is CATEGTSRNEQFF. The CDR3 nucleotides are TGTGCCACCGAGGGAACTTCTAGGAATGAGCAGTTCTTC.

Ten or more counts support this clonotype. The chain recombines TRBV7-6 with TRBJ2-2; D remains ambiguous. The V and J ends lost 5 bases and 4 bases respectively, with 20 bases between them. Germline V CDR1 and CDR2: SGHVS, FNYEAQ. CDR3 length equals 17 residues. DNA for the CDR3: TGTGCCAGCAGCACCCAACCTCGACTCGTGGGCACCGGGGAGCTGTTTTTT. Translated, it gives CASSTQPRLVGTGELFF.

In its sample, this clonotype was seen many times. The genes are TRBV10-3 and TRBJ1-1; D gene unclear. The V and J ends lost 3 bases and 7 bases respectively, with 12 bases between them. Germline V gives CDR1 ENHRY, CDR2 SYGVKD. There are 13 residues in the CDR3. CDR3 amino acids: CAISDHLTDEAFF. Here the CDR3 DNA reads TGTGCCATCAGTGACCACTTAACAGATGAAGCTTTCTTT.

This clonotype was found once. The chain carries TRBV7-5 and TRBJ2-3; the D call TRBD1 from the table was never checked on the DNA. TRBV7-5 is recorded as a pseudogene. CDR3 length equals 12 residues. CDR3 sequence reads: CISRGDTDTQYF. In DNA, the CDR3 is TGTATCTCTCGAGGGGACACAGATACGCAGTATTTT.

The chain employs TRBV12-3 or TRBV12-4 and TRBJ1-2, with TRBD1 matching 9 bases. CDR3 size: 12 residues. Germline trimming cut 6 bases from V and 9 bases from J; bases unmatched to any gene: 5. In nucleotides, the CDR3 is TGTGCCAGCAGGGACAGGGGACTTCGCTACACCTTC. Its translation: CASRDRGLRYTF.

In regard to this clonotype: One junction end does not reproduce the germline sequence, and a read error may be involved. V gene TRBV27 combines with J gene TRBJ1-1, with D tentatively TRBD1 (5 bases). The CDR3 sequence is 17 residues long. Per germline, CDR1 MNHEY and CDR2 SMNVEV (reference sequence). This CDR3 is CASSLYPQGRKNTAAFF. CDR3 nucleotides: TGTGCCAGCAGTTTATACCCTCAGGGCAGGAAAAACACTGCAGCTTTCTTT.

This clonotype showed up many times. The V call is TRBV7-2, the J call TRBJ2-7; D is possibly TRBD1 (6 bases). With 3 bases removed from V and 2 bases from J, the gap between germline ends came to 8 bases. The V gene's germline CDR1 is SGHTA and CDR2 FQGNSA. The CDR3 loop spans 13 amino acids. The CDR3 here is CASSLGHTYEQYF. CDR3 sequence (DNA): TGTGCCAGCAGCTTGGGACATACCTACGAGCAGTACTTC.

This clonotype was recorded a few times. The V gene is TRBV6-1, the J gene TRBJ2-7; D gene unclear. The CDR3 is made up of 12 amino acids. V was trimmed by 3 bases and J by 2 bases, leaving 5 bases between them. Germline CDR1 reads MNHNS; CDR2 reads SASEGT. CDR3 nucleotides: TGTGCCAGCAGTGACAGCCCCTACGAGCAGTACTTC. As protein: CASSDSPYEQYF.

In its sample, this clonotype was seen many times. The CDR3 loop reads CASSSMGGANTEAFF. The CDR3 nucleotides read TGTGCCAGCAGTTCGATGGGGGGGGCGAACACTGAAGCTTTCTTT. The chain recombines TRBV7-2 with TRBJ1-1; maybe TRBD1 (6 bases). V was trimmed by 6 bases and J by 1 base, leaving 15 bases between them. CDR3 length equals 15 residues. Germline lookup yields CDR1 SGHTA and CDR2 FQGNSA.

This clonotype was recorded a few times. This rearrangement joins TRBV20-1 to TRBJ1-2, with a tentative D call TRBD1 (5 bases). The V end was cut by 6 bases, the J end by 4 bases, with 18 bases between. The CDR3 length is 14 residues. Germline V gives CDR1 DFQATT, CDR2 SNEGSKA (reference sequence). The CDR3 sequence: CSAQPVWDAYGYTF. The CDR3 DNA is TGCAGTGCCCAACCGGTGTGGGACGCCTATGGCTACACCTTC.

This clonotype was detected ten times or more. The chain has TRBV7-9 and TRBJ2-5; 10 bases are a match to TRBD2. The CDR3 is 20 amino acids. V was pared by 5 bases and J by 2 bases, with 20 bases of the junction left unmatched. Germline values: CDR1 SEHNR, CDR2 FQNEAQ (reference sequence). The CDR3 protein is CASSPSSGGLLSGAQETQYF. The CDR3 DNA follows: TGTGCCAGCAGCCCCTCTAGCGGGGGCCTCTTAAGTGGGGCACAAGAGACCCAGTACTTC.

This clonotype appeared many times. The genes are TRBV4-1 and TRBJ2-3, with D possibly TRBD2 on 6 matching bases. Germline assignment: CDR1 MGHRA and CDR2 YSYEKL. The CDR3 length is 16 residues. Trimming pared 3 bases from V and 6 bases from J, leaving 19 bases between. CDR3 amino acids: CASSQDPGLLIDTQYF. The DNA of the CDR3 is TGCGCCAGCAGCCAGGATCCGGGACTCCTTATTGATACGCAGTATTTT.

This chain connects TRBV12-3 or TRBV12-4 to TRBJ1-1; D call uncertain. This CDR3 comprises 13 residues. Trimming left V 6 bases short and J 3 bases short, with 11 bases between. The CDR3 loop is CASSRGLYTEAFF. The CDR3 DNA is TGTGCCAGCAGCCGTGGACTGTACACTGAAGCTTTCTTT.

This chain uses TRBV6-2 or TRBV6-3 with TRBJ1-1, with TRBD1 matching 7 bases. The V segment lost 5 bases and the J segment 3 bases; nucleotides outside the gene matches: 9. CDR1 is MNHEY, CDR2 SVGEGT, per germline. The CDR3 is 15 residues long. CDR3 coding DNA: TGTGCCAGCAGTCCTAGACAGGGAACGGACACTGAAGCTTTCTTT. This gives the protein CASSPRQGTDTEAFF.

This clonotype was seen ten or more times. The genes are TRBV20-1 and TRBJ2-3, with D unresolved. Germline CDR1 is DFQATT and CDR2 is SNEGSKA (reference sequence). The CDR3 sequence is 14 residues long. Trimming pared 6 bases from V and 1 base from J, leaving 14 bases between. The CDR3 loop is CSAGSVRGTDTQYF. CDR3 DNA sequence: TGCAGTGCCGGATCTGTACGGGGCACAGATACGCAGTATTTT.

The chain uses TRBV15 and TRBJ2-5, with D tentatively TRBD2 (6 bases). This CDR3 is 12 amino acids long. Germline CDR1 is LNHNV and CDR2 is YYDKDF (reference sequence). Trimming left V 10 bases short and J 4 bases short, with 13 bases between. The CDR3 region has the DNA TGTGCCATCCGGGGGTTTCGAGAGACCCAGTACTTC. This translates into CAIRGFRETQYF. Filled out from reference TRBV15 and TRBJ2-5, the complete variable domain reads DAMVIQNPRYQVTQFGKPVTLSCSQTLNHNVMYWYQQKSSQAPKLLFHYYDKDFNNEADTPDNFQSRRPNTSFCFLDIRSPGLGDTAMYLCAIRGFRETQYFGPGTRLLVL.

This clonotype was found a few times. The chain has TRBV7-2 and TRBJ2-3; D may correspond to TRBD1 or TRBD2 (5 bases each). The germline gives CDR1 SGHTA, CDR2 FQGNSA. V lost 2 bases and J lost 2, with 17 bases in between. CDR3 size: 17 residues. CDR3 DNA: TGTGCCAGCAGCTTAATTCCAACGGGGCGAGACACAGATACGCAGTATTTT. Its translation: CASSLIPTGRDTDTQYF. The complete variable domain, with remaining parts taken from reference TRBV7-2 and TRBJ2-3, reads GAGVSQSPSNKVTEKGKDVELRCDPISGHTALYWYRQSLGQGLEFLIYFQGNSAPDKSGLPSDRFSAERTGGSVSTLTIQRTQQEDSAVYLCASSLIPTGRDTDTQYFGPGTRLTVL.

This clonotype was counted once. The rearrangement joins TRBV10-3 to TRBJ2-7, with 8 bases fitting TRBD2. In germline, CDR1 is ENHRY, CDR2 SYGVKD. The CDR3 spans 14 residues. The junction had 4 bases not matched to a gene; V was cut back by 4 bases and J by 2 bases. The CDR3 reads CAISAAGETYEQYV. The CDR3, as DNA: TGTGCCATCAGTGCAGCGGGGGAAACCTACGAGCAGTACGTC.

This clonotype was counted at least ten times. The rearrangement uses TRBV7-9 and TRBJ2-7; either TRBD1 or TRBD2 may fit D (5 bases each). V lost 5 bases to trimming and J lost 3 bases, with 14 bases between them. Germline CDR1 reads SEHNR; CDR2 reads FQNEAQ (reference sequence). CDR3 size: 14 residues. The CDR3 sequence is CASSPRGERYEQYV. As DNA, the CDR3 is TGTGCCAGCAGCCCCCGAGGGGAACGCTACGAGCAGTACGTC.

This clonotype has ten or more counts. This sequence joins TRBV7-9 and TRBJ2-7, with D unclear. There are 11 residues in the CDR3. The germline CDR1 and CDR2 sequences are SEHNR and FQNEAQ (reference sequence). Trimming stripped 3 bases from V and 6 bases from J, with 6 bases between. CDR3 protein: CASSFDREQYF. Written as DNA, the CDR3 is TGTGCCAGCAGCTTCGACCGCGAGCAGTACTTC.

The chain employs TRBV28 and TRBJ2-7; TRBD2 matches at 8 bases. Germline assignment: CDR1 MDHEN and CDR2 SYDVKM. With V trimmed by 5 bases and J by 1 base, 7 bases remained unmatched. The CDR3 length is 15 residues. Written as DNA, the CDR3 is TGTGCCAGCAGTCTGACCGGGACTAGTTCCTACGAGCAGTACGTC. Amino acid sequence: CASSLTGTSSYEQYV.